What follows are 22 T cell receptor beta chains derived from one specimen sequenced in a study of breast tumors, draining lymph nodes, adjacent tissues. TCRdb called the multiplex PCR reads again in MiXCR, with one record for every CDR3 protein. The sample has under 250,000 distinct CDR3 sequences, about 34% seen once; the top ten hold roughly 1.3%. Axillary draining lymph nodes of breast cancer patients supplied the node samples. The specimen was axillary lymph node tissue. The receptors originated from a female donor with breast cancer. Some clones in this sample may be carry-over from other donors' samples.

This clonotype was observed many times. The rearrangement uses TRBV5-1 and TRBJ2-7; perhaps TRBD2 as D (6 bases). Germline V gene lookup returns CDR1 SGHRS and CDR2 YFSETQ. Between the trimmed V and J ends, which lost 1 base and 1 base, there was a span of 12 bases. This CDR3 is built from 15 residues. CDR3 loop: CASSLSTSRSYEQYF. CDR3 DNA sequence: TGCGCCAGCAGCTTGTCTACTAGCAGATCCTACGAGCAGTACTTC.

This clonotype was found many times. J is TRBJ2-5 and V is TRBV7-9; TRBD2 matches 8 bases. Germline trimming cut 7 bases from V and 9 bases from J; bases unmatched to any gene: 10. The CDR3 has 13 residues. Germline CDR1 is SEHNR and CDR2 is FQNEAQ (reference sequence). This CDR3 reads CASISGSAGAQYF. For the CDR3, the DNA is TGTGCCAGCATCAGCGGGAGTGCTGGGGCCCAGTACTTC.

This clonotype was counted ten times or more. This chain connects TRBV28 to TRBJ2-5; 7 nucleotides match TRBD2. Trimming removed 5 bases from V and 9 bases from J; junction bases left unmatched: 6. The CDR3 is made up of 12 amino acids. The germline V gene has CDR1 MDHEN and CDR2 SYDVKM. The chain's CDR3 is CASSRGVEPQYF. The CDR3 bases are TGTGCCAGCAGTCGGGGGGTTGAGCCCCAGTACTTC.

This clonotype was counted ten times or more. V is TRBV12-3 or TRBV12-4 and J is TRBJ2-7, with a possible D match to TRBD1 (6 bases). The V end lost 2 bases, the J end lost 6 bases, and 14 bases lay between the germline ends. CDR3 length equals 14 residues. CDR3 DNA sequence: TGTGCCAGCAGTTTACTCAGGGGAGAGCGCGAGCAGTACTTC. Its translation: CASSLLRGEREQYF.

The table lists this clonotype with many counts. The CDR3 DNA reads TGTGCCTGGAGTGTACTTACGACCTACGAGCAGTACTTC. Amino acid sequence: CAWSVLTTYEQYF. The chain joins TRBV30 to TRBJ2-7, with D hard to call. The V and J ends lost 0 bases and 2 bases respectively, with 8 bases between them. This CDR3 is 13 amino acids long. CDR1 and CDR2 (germline): GTSNPN, SVGIG (reference sequence).

This chain uses TRBV2 with TRBJ1-6; D is unclear. This CDR3 comprises 13 residues. CDR1 and CDR2 (germline): SNHLY, FYNNEI. V was cut by 3 bases and J by 7 bases, with 7 bases left in between. CDR3 DNA: TGTGCCAGCAGTGAGTCCCTAAATTCACCCCTCCACTTT. It encodes CASSESLNSPLHF.

Comments on this clonotype: A much more abundant neighbour one base away suggests this may be a read error. The chain couples TRBV18 to TRBJ2-1; unclear D gene. The CDR3 length is 13 residues. Germline V CDR1 and CDR2: KGHSH, LQKENI. CDR3 amino acids: CASSPGQNNEQSF. In DNA, the CDR3 is TGTGCCAGCTCACCAGGGCAGAACAATGAGCAGTCCTTC.

This clonotype has a count of ten or more. A read error may be the cause here, since a much bigger clone is one base away. The chain employs TRBV12-3 or TRBV12-4 and TRBJ2-7, with 9 bases aligning to TRBD2. V lost 6 bases and J lost 3; bases outside the gene matches: 6. This CDR3 has 14 residues. In nucleotides, the CDR3 is TGTGCCAGCAGCTTCGCGGGAGGGGGCTACGAGCAGTACTTC. Protein sequence: CASSFAGGGYEQYF.

This clonotype has ten or more counts. This chain links TRBV6-2 or TRBV6-3 with TRBJ2-1; D is ambiguous. Trimming took 5 bases from V and 10 from J, leaving 12 bases between them. Germline V lookup: CDR1 MNHEY, CDR2 SVGEGT. This CDR3 has 12 amino acids. The CDR3 loop reads CASSRTVMEQFF. CDR3 nucleotide sequence: TGTGCCAGCAGTAGGACCGTGATGGAGCAGTTCTTC.

The chain carries TRBV10-2 and TRBJ2-4; 9 bases agree with TRBD2. The V and J ends lost 0 bases and 8 bases, in that order; junction bases with no gene match: 2. The germline gives CDR1 WSHSY, CDR2 SAAADI. This CDR3 is built from 14 residues. CDR3 bases: TGCGCCAGCAGTGAGTCTAGCGGGAGTGACATTCAGTACTTC. Translated, it gives CASSESSGSDIQYF.

This clonotype showed up many times. Germline and junction disagree at one end, which may indicate a read error. The gene calls are TRBV5-1 and TRBJ2-3; no clear D gene. Per germline, CDR1 SGHRS and CDR2 YFSETQ. The CDR3 loop spans 14 amino acids. The CDR3 bases are TGTGCCAGCAGCTTGTCTGGGGGCACAGATACGCAGTATTTT. Its translation: CASSLSGGTDTQYF.

This chain joins TRBV20-1 and TRBJ2-1, with D perhaps being TRBD1 or TRBD2 (6 bases each). Germline-derived CDR1 and CDR2 are DFQATT and SNEGSKA (reference sequence). The CDR3 is 16 residues long. V was clipped by 0 bases and J by 10 bases, with 22 bases between them. The CDR3 here is CSAREFGGLEGREQFF. CDR3 DNA sequence: TGCAGTGCTAGAGAGTTTGGGGGGCTAGAGGGCCGGGAGCAGTTCTTC.

This clonotype was seen ten or more times. In DNA, the CDR3 is TGCGCCAGCAGCTTGGCCCTGGGAACTGAAGCTTTCTTT. Protein: CASSLALGTEAFF. This chain uses TRBV5-1 with TRBJ1-1; D not resolved. The germline CDR1 and CDR2 sequences are SGHRS and YFSETQ. The CDR3 length is 13 residues. Trimming stripped 0 bases from V and 5 bases from J, with 8 bases between. Variable domain in full (rest from reference TRBV5-1 and TRBJ1-1): KAGVTQTPRYLIKTRGQQVTLSCSPISGHRSVSWYQQTPGQGLQFLFEYFSETQRNKGNFPGRFSGRQFSNSRSEMNVSTLELGDSALYLCASSLALGTEAFFGQGTRLTVV.

This clonotype was detected ten times or more. The V gene is TRBV7-9, the J gene TRBJ1-6; maybe TRBD1 (5 bases). The CDR3 totals 16 residues. Germline lookup yields CDR1 SEHNR and CDR2 FQNEAQ (reference sequence). V lost 4 bases and J 14 bases, leaving 24 bases between the germline ends. CDR3 DNA sequence: TGTGCCAGCAGCTACCTCGGGACTTCGACGGTGTCAGCCCTCCACTTT. It yields the protein CASSYLGTSTVSALHF.

The chain carries TRBV28 and TRBJ1-2; 9 positions match TRBD1. The CDR3 is 16 amino acids. V was pared by 5 bases and J by 3 bases, with 10 bases of the junction left unmatched. Germline CDR1 is MDHEN and CDR2 is SYDVKM. The CDR3 DNA reads as TGTGCCAGCAGTCGATCTGGGACAGGGAAGTACTATGGCTACACCTTC. Protein product: CASSRSGTGKYYGYTF.

There are many counts of this clonotype. The V and J genes are TRBV5-1 and TRBJ2-3, with 11 bases matching TRBD1. Trimming removed 3 bases from V and 3 bases from J; junction bases left unmatched: 3. The germline V gene encodes CDR1 SGHRS and CDR2 YFSETQ. The CDR3 sequence is 15 residues long. CDR3 sequence: CASSWTGGWTDTQYF. The DNA of the CDR3 is TGCGCCAGCAGCTGGACAGGGGGCTGGACAGATACGCAGTATTTT.

The chain joins TRBV19 to TRBJ1-5; D remains ambiguous. The CDR3 has 16 amino acids. Trimming cost V 7 bases and J 1 base, with 17 bases left between them. Germline V lookup: CDR1 LNHDA, CDR2 SQIVND (reference sequence). CDR3 region: CASKVASGGSNQPQHF. The CDR3 nucleotides are TGTGCCAGTAAAGTTGCGTCGGGCGGAAGCAATCAGCCCCAGCATTTT.

This clonotype was picked up many times. The chain carries TRBV5-1 and TRBJ2-7; 9 bases are shared with TRBD1. The CDR3 contains 13 residues. The trim removed 3 bases at V and 4 bases at J, leaving 2 bases unmatched. The germline V gene has CDR1 SGHRS and CDR2 YFSETQ. CDR3: CASSSDRGYEQYF. In DNA form, the CDR3 reads TGCGCCAGCAGCTCGGACAGGGGTTACGAGCAGTACTTC.

This clonotype has a count of ten or more. The chain uses TRBV4-1 and TRBJ2-7; TRBD1 or TRBD2 may be the D gene (5 bases each). There are 14 residues in the CDR3. Germline values: CDR1 MGHRA, CDR2 YSYEKL. V was clipped by 4 bases and J by 2 bases, with 12 bases between them. This chain's CDR3 is CASSREGPPYEQYF. For the CDR3, the DNA is TGCGCCAGCAGCCGCGAGGGACCCCCCTACGAGCAGTACTTC.

The chain has TRBV7-9 and TRBJ2-5; D is perhaps TRBD1 (6 bases). Trimming stripped 4 bases from V and 9 bases from J, with 12 bases between. Per the germline V gene, CDR1 is SEHNR and CDR2 is FQNEAQ (reference sequence). There are 12 residues in the CDR3. The CDR3 spells CASSSPGEPQYF. CDR3 nucleotide sequence: TGTGCCAGCAGCTCCCCAGGGGAGCCCCAGTACTTC.

The chain couples TRBV20-1 to TRBJ1-2; 9 nucleotides match TRBD1. The germline gives CDR1 DFQATT, CDR2 SNEGSKA (reference sequence). Trimming took 0 bases from V and 5 from J; bases not matched to a gene: 7. The CDR3 has 15 residues. CDR3 in DNA: TGCAGTGCTAGAGATGCCGGGACAGGGTTATATGGCTACACCTTC. This encodes CSARDAGTGLYGYTF.

This rearrangement joins TRBV5-1 to TRBJ1-5; perhaps TRBD1 as D (5 bases). Germline CDR1 SGHRS, CDR2 YFSETQ. The CDR3 is made up of 18 amino acids. V was pared by 0 bases and J by 11 bases, with 27 bases between. The CDR3 DNA reads as TGCGCCAGCAGCTTGGGGGGATGGGGGACTAGCGGCCAAGAGACCCAGCATTTT. Amino acids: CASSLGGWGTSGQETQHF.